Below are 27 T cell receptor beta chains sequenced from a single sample in a study of blood T cells in healthy people across ages. A second PCR of roughly 7 to 11 cycles used a sample-barcoded 5' primer and a J-beta primer mix. Each CDR3 protein gets one entry after TCRdb re-called the 5' RACE reads with MiXCR. The table lists about 640,000 distinct CDR3 sequences, approximately 50% of them singletons. The sample was blood. These receptors came from a man aged 55 to 70 in good health.

The chain couples TRBV5-1 to TRBJ1-2; 8 nucleotides agree with TRBD1. The ends lost 1 base at V and 9 bases at J; junction bases unmatched: 8. CDR1 and CDR2 (germline): SGHRS, YFSETQ. CDR3 length: 14 residues. The CDR3 is CASSLRTGPNSYTF. The CDR3 nucleotides read TGCGCCAGCAGCTTGAGGACAGGGCCGAATAGCTACACCTTC.

This CDR3 is CASSLIREHLTPEKLFF. The DNA of the CDR3 is TGTGCCAGCAGTTTAATAAGGGAACATCTGACCCCCGAAAAACTGTTTTTT. V usage is TRBV28 and J usage is TRBJ1-4; D gene uncertain. The V end was cut by 2 bases, the J end by 8 bases, with 21 bases between. The V gene's germline CDR1 is MDHEN and CDR2 SYDVKM. The CDR3 is made up of 17 amino acids.

This clonotype has more than one count but fewer than ten. This sequence joins TRBV6-2 or TRBV6-3 and TRBJ1-4; D gene unclear. CDR3 length: 15 residues. Germline values: CDR1 MNHEY, CDR2 SVGEGT. Trimming pared 2 bases from V and 4 bases from J, leaving 11 bases between. This chain's CDR3 is CASSYRTARNEKLFF. CDR3 sequence (DNA): TGTGCCAGCAGTTACCGGACGGCCCGTAATGAAAAACTGTTTTTT.

The chain recombines TRBV5-5 with TRBJ2-7; D possibly corresponds to TRBD2 (7 bases). The assigned J gene may be wrong: the sequence end matches TRBJ2-5 better. This CDR3 comprises 16 residues. Germline V gene data show CDR1 as SGHKS and CDR2 as YYEKEE (reference sequence). The CDR3 nucleotides read TGTGCCAGCAGCCCCCCCGGAGGGGGGGGCGTAGAGACCCAGTACTTC. Encoded protein: CASSPPGGGGVETQYF.

V is TRBV3-1 and J is TRBJ2-3; tentative D call: TRBD1 (6 bases). The CDR3 covers 14 residues. Trimming stripped 3 bases from V and 1 base from J, with 8 bases between. Germline assignment: CDR1 LGHDT and CDR2 YNNKEL (reference sequence). CDR3 sequence (DNA): TGTGCCAGCAGCCATGCAGGGGGCACAGATACGCAGTATTTT. It translates to CASSHAGGTDTQYF.

The V call is TRBV29-1, the J call TRBJ2-1; 12 bases map to TRBD2. The V segment lost 3 bases and the J segment 12 bases; nucleotides outside the gene matches: 12. Germline-derived CDR1 and CDR2 are SQVTM and ANQGSEA. The CDR3 totals 15 residues. CDR3 DNA sequence: TGCAGCGTTGAGGAAACTAGCGGGGGGCCAGAGGGGCAGTTCTTC. This codes for CSVEETSGGPEGQFF.

The chain employs TRBV20-1 and TRBJ2-5, with D perhaps matching TRBD1 or TRBD2 (6 bases each). Germline assignment: CDR1 DFQATT and CDR2 SNEGSKA (reference sequence). The CDR3 spans 14 residues. With 4 bases removed from V and 5 bases from J, the gap between germline ends came to 17 bases. The CDR3 reads CSAMPGARGETQYF. DNA for the CDR3: TGCAGTGCTATGCCGGGGGCCCGGGGGGAGACCCAGTACTTC.

This CDR3 reads CASSRGGSGGSYNEQFF. CDR3 nucleotide sequence: TGTGCCAGCAGCCGGGGCGGTAGCGGGGGGTCTTACAATGAGCAGTTCTTC. The gene calls are TRBV4-2 and TRBJ2-1; 10 nucleotides align to TRBD2. Unmatched junction bases numbered 10, after V lost 4 bases and J lost 4 bases. The germline V gene encodes CDR1 LGHNA and CDR2 YNFKEQ. The CDR3 spans 17 residues.

V usage is TRBV4-2 and J usage is TRBJ2-7, with 9 bases that match TRBD2. The last part of the DNA fits TRBJ2-5 better; the J call may be wrong. The CDR3 extends over 15 amino acids. The germline V gene encodes CDR1 LGHNA and CDR2 YNFKEQ. This CDR3 is CASSQGLTSGETQYF. The CDR3 region has the DNA TGTGCCAGCAGCCAAGGACTCACTAGCGGGGAGACCCAGTACTTC.

This rearrangement joins TRBV5-1 to TRBJ2-1; D not certain. The V end lost 4 bases, the J end lost 0 bases, and 11 bases lay between the germline ends. The length of the CDR3 is 15 residues. Germline V gene sequence: CDR1 SGHRS, CDR2 YFSETQ. The DNA for the CDR3 is TGCGCCAGCAGCCCTGGGCCTATCTCCTACAATGAGCAGTTCTTC. It specifies CASSPGPISYNEQFF.

The CDR3 sequence: CSVGTANTEAFF. CDR3 DNA: TGCAGCGTAGGGACAGCGAACACTGAAGCTTTCTTT. The J gene is TRBJ1-1, the V gene TRBV29-1; 7 nucleotides line up with TRBD1. Germline CDR1 and CDR2: SQVTM and ANQGSEA. This CDR3 has 12 residues. Trimming at V came to 6 bases and at J to 1 base, leaving 2 bases not matched to a gene.

The DNA of the CDR3 is TGTGCCAGCAGCTTATCAACAGGGGTAAACTATGGCTACACCTTC. It encodes CASSLSTGVNYGYTF. The chain combines TRBV11-2 with TRBJ1-2, with 7 bases matching TRBD1. This CDR3 has 15 residues. Unmatched junction bases numbered 5, after V lost 2 bases and J lost 2 bases. CDR1 and CDR2 (germline): SGHAT, FQNNGV.

V is TRBV20-1 and J is TRBJ2-5; possible D gene TRBD1, 6 bases. V lost 5 bases and J lost 0, with 16 bases in between. The germline V gene encodes CDR1 DFQATT and CDR2 SNEGSKA (reference sequence). The CDR3 extends over 15 amino acids. The CDR3 nucleotides read TGCAGTGCTTTCCCGGGACAAATGTACCAAGAGACCCAGTACTTC. This codes for CSAFPGQMYQETQYF.

The table lists this clonotype with a few counts. V and J are TRBV6-2 or TRBV6-3 and TRBJ2-4; tentatively, D is TRBD1 (5 bases). The J call may be in error: the DNA end matches TRBJ2-7 better. CDR1 MNHEY and CDR2 SVGEGT come from the germline V gene. This CDR3 is built from 13 residues. DNA of the CDR3: TGTGCCACCACGACAGAGCTGTCCTACGAGCAGTACTTC. Translating gives CATTTELSYEQYF.

The V and J genes are TRBV20-1 and TRBJ2-1; 7 bases fit TRBD2. CDR3 length equals 12 residues. CDR1 is DFQATT and CDR2 is SNEGSKA in the germline V gene (reference sequence). V dropped 4 bases and J dropped 10; count of bases not matched to a gene: 7. The CDR3 sequence: CSAITAGREQFF. CDR3 nucleotides: TGCAGTGCTATAACAGCGGGGAGGGAGCAGTTCTTC.

The gene calls are TRBV3-1 and TRBJ2-1, with 8 bases lining up with TRBD1. V shed 4 bases and J 12 bases; nucleotides not matched to a gene: 8. Germline lookup yields CDR1 LGHDT and CDR2 YNNKEL (reference sequence). There are 13 residues in the CDR3. CDR3 sequence (DNA): TGTGCCAGCAGCCGACCAGGGGGCGAGGGGCAGTTCTTC. Its protein product is CASSRPGGEGQFF.

The chain has TRBV7-2 and TRBJ1-6, with D uncertain. Germline CDR1 SGHTA, CDR2 FQGNSA. V was cut by 4 bases and J by 0 bases, with 13 bases left in between. The CDR3 covers 17 residues. CDR3 in DNA: TGTGCCAGCAGCTCCAATTCCATGAACTCCTATAATTCACCCCTCCACTTT. Encoded protein: CASSSNSMNSYNSPLHF.

This clonotype came up a few times. The chain combines TRBV2 with TRBJ1-5; unclear D gene. Deletions cut 5 bases from V and 6 bases from J, with 8 bases between. The CDR3 has 12 amino acids. CDR1 and CDR2 from the germline V gene are SNHLY and FYNNEI. The CDR3 reads CASSFTGQPQHF. The CDR3 coding sequence is TGTGCCAGCAGTTTTACGGGTCAGCCCCAGCATTTT. Full variable domain (outside the CDR3, taken from reference TRBV2 and TRBJ1-5): EPEVTQTPSHQVTQMGQEVILRCVPISNHLYFYWYRQILGQKVEFLVSFYNNEISEKSEIFDDQFSVERPDGSNFTLKIRSTKLEDSAMYFCASSFTGQPQHFGDGTRLSIL.

The chain combines TRBV4-2 with TRBJ2-1, with unresolved D. Germline assignment: CDR1 LGHNA and CDR2 YNFKEQ. CDR3 length equals 13 residues. The V gene lost 4 bases and the J gene lost 3 bases, with 7 bases spanning the gap. The DNA of the CDR3 is TGTGCCAGCAGCCTCGCCGACTACAATGAGCAGTTCTTC. It is translated as CASSLADYNEQFF.

The J gene is TRBJ1-4, the V gene TRBV11-2, with D uncertain. This CDR3 comprises 15 residues. In germline, CDR1 is SGHAT, CDR2 FQNNGV. Trimming pared 5 bases from V and 2 bases from J, leaving 12 bases between. The CDR3 region has the DNA TGTGCCAGCAGCCGGGCGGGGAGCACTAATGAAAAACTGTTTTTT. Its translation is CASSRAGSTNEKLFF.

The chain recombines TRBV3-1 with TRBJ2-1; 15 bases match TRBD2. The CDR3 has 16 residues. V trimming: 4 bases; J trimming: 5 bases; junction bases outside the gene matches: 3. The germline gives CDR1 LGHDT, CDR2 YNNKEL (reference sequence). Here the CDR3 DNA reads TGTGCCAGCAGCCGGACTAGCGGGGGGGCTAACAATGAGCAGTTCTTC. This gives the protein CASSRTSGGANNEQFF.

The rearrangement links TRBV20-1 to TRBJ2-7, with TRBD2 matching 10 bases. The J call is doubtful: the DNA matches TRBJ2-5 better. This CDR3 region has 13 residues. CDR1 and CDR2 from the germline V gene are DFQATT and SNEGSKA (reference sequence). For the CDR3, the DNA is TGCAGTGCTTTGAGCGGGGGGGTTGAGACCCAGTACTTC. Protein sequence: CSALSGGVETQYF.

CDR3 residues: CSARTRAGVQETQYF. CDR3 sequence (DNA): TGCAGTGCCCGGACTAGGGCTGGGGTACAAGAGACCCAGTACTTC. The chain couples TRBV20-1 to TRBJ2-5, with 7 positions matching TRBD2. The CDR3 is 15 amino acids. Looked up from germline, CDR1 is DFQATT and CDR2 is SNEGSKA (reference sequence). The V and J ends lost 6 bases and 2 bases, in that order; junction bases with no gene match: 12.

This chain connects TRBV13 to TRBJ2-3, with 10 bases identical to TRBD1. The germline V gene has CDR1 PRHDT and CDR2 FYEKMQ (reference sequence). The CDR3 covers 16 residues. Trimming removed 3 bases from V and 2 bases from J; junction bases left unmatched: 5. The CDR3 is CASSLGTGVFTDTQYF. DNA for the CDR3: TGTGCCAGCAGCTTGGGGACAGGGGTTTTCACAGATACGCAGTATTTT. Complete variable domain (other parts from reference TRBV13 and TRBJ2-3): AAGVIQSPRHLIKEKRETATLKCYPIPRHDTVYWYQQGPGQDPQFLISFYEKMQSDKGSIPDRFSAQQFSDYHSELNMSSLELGDSALYFCASSLGTGVFTDTQYFGPGTRLTVL.

This clonotype was detected a few times. The V gene is TRBV20-1, the J gene TRBJ2-5, with 9 bases lining up with TRBD1. The CDR3 contains 14 residues. Germline trimming cut 6 bases from V and 7 bases from J; bases unmatched to any gene: 12. The V gene's germline CDR1 is DFQATT and CDR2 SNEGSKA (reference sequence). The CDR3 region has the DNA TGCAGTGCACAGGACAGGGGACTTTGGGGGACCCAGTACTTC. Amino acids: CSAQDRGLWGTQYF.

The CDR3 spells CASSVTSGGAIDEQYF. CDR3 DNA: TGTGCCAGCAGTGTTACTAGCGGGGGGGCCATCGACGAGCAGTACTTC. The rearrangement links TRBV6-1 to TRBJ2-7, with 13 nucleotides matching TRBD2. Trimming at V came to 4 bases and at J to 5 bases, leaving 8 bases not matched to a gene. Germline values: CDR1 MNHNS, CDR2 SASEGT. The CDR3 covers 16 residues.

The gene calls are TRBV28 and TRBJ1-4; D is unresolved. There are 14 residues in the CDR3. V gave up 3 bases and J gave up 0 bases, with 5 bases separating them. From germline, CDR1 is MDHEN and CDR2 SYDVKM. The CDR3 spells CASSFTATNEKLFF. CDR3 in DNA: TGTGCCAGCAGTTTCACTGCAACTAATGAAAAACTGTTTTTT.